The T cell receptor beta chain under discussion was sequenced for a study of blood T cells in healthy people across ages. After removal of 3 bases from V and 12 bases from J, the junction contained 8 bases not matched to a gene. Germline V gene data show CDR1 as MNHEY and CDR2 as SMNVEV (reference sequence). The CDR3 covers 13 residues. Points from the study as a whole: Any conclusive comparison of naive versus antigen-experienced cells was prevented by using unsorted PBMCs. Significant beta diversity loss was already apparent by age approximately 38, declining roughly linearly.

Note on this clonotype: Its antigen is as yet unknown.

A second PCR of roughly 7 to 11 cycles used a sample-barcoded 5' primer and a J-beta primer mix. One entry per CDR3 protein, called by TCRdb with MiXCR from the 5' RACE reads. The repertoire holds about 1.6 million distinct CDR3 sequences, with about 35% as singletons. The chain employs TRBV27 and TRBJ1-2; 9 bases line up with TRBD1. The sequence was collected from a woman in her twenties or thirties in good health. The sample comprised blood. The CDR3 loop reads CASSLITGGGHTF. The CDR3 coding sequence is TGTGCCAGCAGTTTGATAACAGGGGGCGGCCACACCTTC.